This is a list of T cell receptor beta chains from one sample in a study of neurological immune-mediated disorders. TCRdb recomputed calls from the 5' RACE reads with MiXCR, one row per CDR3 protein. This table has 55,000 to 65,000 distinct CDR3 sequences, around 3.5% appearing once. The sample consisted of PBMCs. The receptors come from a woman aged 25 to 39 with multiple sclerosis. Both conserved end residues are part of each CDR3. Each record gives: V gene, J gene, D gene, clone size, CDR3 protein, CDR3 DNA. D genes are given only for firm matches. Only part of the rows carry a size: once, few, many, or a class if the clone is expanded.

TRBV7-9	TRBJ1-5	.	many	CASSPLGSSNQPQHF	TGTGCCAGCAGTCCTCTGGGTTCGAGCAATCAGCCCCAGCATTTT
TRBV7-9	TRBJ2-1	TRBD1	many	CASSLARGQGRNEQFF	TGTGCCAGCAGCTTAGCGAGGGGGCAGGGGAGAAATGAGCAGTTCTTC
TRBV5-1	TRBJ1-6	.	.	CASSLGAGNNSPLNF	TGCGCCAGCAGCTTGGGGGCTGGTAACAATTCACCCCTCAACTTT
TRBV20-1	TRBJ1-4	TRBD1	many	CSARRGTGYEKLFF	TGCAGTGCTCGGAGGGGGACAGGGTATGAAAAACTGTTTTTT
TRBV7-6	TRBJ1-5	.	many	CASSVSLNQPQHF	TGTGCCAGCAGCGTAAGCCTAAATCAGCCCCAGCATTTT
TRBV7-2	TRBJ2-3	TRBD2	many	CASSLTSGGADTQYF	TGTGCCAGCAGCTTAACTAGCGGGGGGGCAGATACGCAGTATTTT
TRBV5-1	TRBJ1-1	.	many	CASSLLANTEAFF	TGCGCCAGCAGCTTGTTAGCAAACACTGAAGCTTTCTTT
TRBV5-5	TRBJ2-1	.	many	CASITDWSSYNEQFF	TGTGCCAGCATTACGGACTGGAGCTCCTACAATGAGCAGTTCTTC
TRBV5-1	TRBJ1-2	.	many	CASSLLGAANYGYTF	TGCGCCAGCAGCTTGCTCGGGGCCGCGAACTATGGCTACACCTTC
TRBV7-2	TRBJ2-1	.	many	CASTQGGLEQFF	TGTGCCAGCACCCAAGGAGGACTCGAGCAGTTCTTC
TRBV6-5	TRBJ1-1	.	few	CASSKQGYTEAFF	TGTGCCAGCAGTAAACAGGGTTACACTGAAGCTTTCTTT
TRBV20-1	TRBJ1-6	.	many	CSAIPTTGSGSPLHF	TGCAGTGCTATCCCCACGACAGGTTCAGGCTCACCCCTCCACTTT
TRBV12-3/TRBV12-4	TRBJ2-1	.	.	CASSFLDEQFF	TGTGCCAGCAGTTTCCTAGATGAGCAGTTCTTC
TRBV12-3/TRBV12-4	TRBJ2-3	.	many	CASSPTDTQYF	TGTGCCAGCAGTCCCACAGATACGCAGTATTTT
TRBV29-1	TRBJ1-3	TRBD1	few	CSVLQGSSGNTIYF	TGCAGCGTCCTACAGGGGTCATCTGGAAACACCATATATTTT
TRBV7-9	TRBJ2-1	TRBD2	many	CASSLDVGLAVYNEQFF	TGTGCCAGCAGCTTGGATGTCGGACTAGCGGTTTACAATGAGCAGTTCTTC
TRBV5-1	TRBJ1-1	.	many	CASSTQGLNTEAFF	TGCGCCAGCAGCACACAGGGCCTGAACACTGAAGCTTTCTTT
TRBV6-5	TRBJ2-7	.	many	CASSYTWRVPTYEQYF	TGTGCCAGCAGTTATACTTGGAGGGTACCTACCTACGAGCAGTACTTC
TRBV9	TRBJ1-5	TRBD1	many	CARAPGTYRGDQPQNF	TGTGCCAGGGCGCCTGGGACTTACAGGGGTGATCAGCCCCAGAATTTT
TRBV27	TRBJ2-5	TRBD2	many	CASSWAGGPGTQYF	TGTGCCAGCAGTTGGGCGGGAGGGCCTGGGACCCAGTACTTC
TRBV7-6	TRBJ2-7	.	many	CASSLAKGAYEQYF	TGTGCCAGCAGCTTAGCGAAAGGGGCCTACGAGCAGTACTTC
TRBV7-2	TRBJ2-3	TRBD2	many	CASKIWGGPAQYF	TGTGCCAGCAAAATATGGGGGGGTCCAGCGCAGTATTTT
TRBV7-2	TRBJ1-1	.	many	CASSLVSGKNTEAFF	TGTGCCAGCAGCTTGGTATCAGGGAAGAACACTGAAGCTTTCTTT
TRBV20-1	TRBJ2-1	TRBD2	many	CSARDHSGGAWNEQFF	TGCAGTGCTAGAGATCACAGCGGGGGGGCATGGAATGAGCAGTTCTTC
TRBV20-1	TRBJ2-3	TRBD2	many	CSLAGGMTDTQYF	TGCAGTTTAGCGGGAGGGATGACAGATACGCAGTATTTT
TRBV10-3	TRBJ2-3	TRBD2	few	CAVSEQGTGTSGADTQYF	TGTGCCGTCTCCGAACAGGGTACCGGGACTAGCGGCGCAGATACGCAGTATTTT
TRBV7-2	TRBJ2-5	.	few	CASSPITSIETQYF	TGTGCCAGCAGCCCGATAACTAGTATTGAGACCCAGTACTTC
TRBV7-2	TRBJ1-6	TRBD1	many	CASSPRGQANSPLHF	TGTGCCAGCAGCCCACGGGGACAGGCAAATTCACCCCTCCACTTT
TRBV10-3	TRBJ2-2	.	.	CAISDGRVGTGELFF	TGTGCCATCAGTGATGGCAGGGTCGGCACCGGGGAGCTGTTTTTT
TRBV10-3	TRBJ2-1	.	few	CAISPLGGGSYNEQFF	TGTGCCATCAGTCCCCTAGGTGGTGGGTCCTACAATGAGCAGTTCTTC
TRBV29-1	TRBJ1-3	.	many	CSVGGTGSSGNTIYF	TGCAGCGTTGGGGGGACCGGATCCTCTGGAAACACCATATATTTT
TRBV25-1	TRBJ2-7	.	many	CASSGPGLFDEQYF	TGTGCCAGCAGTGGCCCGGGACTCTTCGACGAGCAGTACTTC
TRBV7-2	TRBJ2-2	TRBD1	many	CASTIGGAGGELFF	TGTGCCAGCACTATAGGGGGCGCGGGCGGGGAGCTGTTTTTT
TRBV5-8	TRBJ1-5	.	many	CASSLEMSGSNQPQHF	TGTGCCAGCAGCTTGGAGATGTCGGGCAGCAATCAGCCCCAGCATTTT
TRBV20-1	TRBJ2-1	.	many	CSAPRGNEQFF	TGCAGTGCTCCCCGAGGTAATGAGCAGTTCTTC
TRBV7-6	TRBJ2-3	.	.	CASSFRGTTDTQYF	TGTGCCAGCAGCTTCCGGGGAACCACAGATACGCAGTATTTT
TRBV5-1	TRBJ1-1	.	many	CASSLVRGEAFF	TGCGCCAGCAGCTTGGTTCGGGGAGAAGCTTTCTTT
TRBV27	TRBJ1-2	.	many	CASSLSGFNYGYTF	TGTGCCAGCAGTTTATCTGGGTTTAACTATGGCTACACCTTC
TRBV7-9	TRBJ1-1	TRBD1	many	CASTPNWDRGLQNTEAFF	TGTGCCAGCACCCCAAATTGGGACAGGGGGCTACAGAACACTGAAGCTTTCTTT
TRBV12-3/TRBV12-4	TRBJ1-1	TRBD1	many	CASSFRAGGVGAEAFF	TGTGCCAGCAGTTTCAGGGCAGGGGGCGTAGGGGCTGAAGCTTTCTTT
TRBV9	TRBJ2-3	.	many	CASSIDPSTDTQYF	TGTGCCAGCAGCATTGACCCTAGCACAGATACGCAGTATTTT
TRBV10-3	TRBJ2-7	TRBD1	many	CAISDPGTGFYEQYF	TGTGCCATCAGTGATCCCGGGACAGGATTCTACGAGCAGTACTTC
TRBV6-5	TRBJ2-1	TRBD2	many	CASSYTRLAGGINEQFF	TGTGCCAGCAGTTACACCCGACTAGCGGGGGGGATTAATGAGCAGTTCTTC
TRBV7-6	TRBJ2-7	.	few	CASSLFSGHLYEQYF	TGTGCCAGCAGCTTATTCTCGGGACATCTCTACGAGCAGTACTTC
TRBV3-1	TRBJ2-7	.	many	CASSQGHLYEQYF	TGTGCCAGCAGCCAAGGACACCTCTACGAGCAGTACTTC
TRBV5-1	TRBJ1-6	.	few	CASRLQGPNSPLNF	TGCGCCAGCAGACTACAGGGACCAAATTCACCCCTCAACTTT
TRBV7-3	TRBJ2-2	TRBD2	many	CASSSYPTSGFGNTGELFF	TGTGCCAGCAGCTCTTACCCGACTAGCGGGTTTGGGAACACCGGGGAGCTGTTTTTT
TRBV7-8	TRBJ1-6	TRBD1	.	CASSLRDSLSSYNSPLHF	TGTGCCAGCAGCCTACGGGACAGCCTTAGCTCCTATAATTCACCCCTCCACTTT
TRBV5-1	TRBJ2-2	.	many	CASSLFGRNTGELFF	TGCGCCAGCAGCTTGTTCGGTAGGAACACCGGGGAGCTGTTTTTT